Below, 17 T cell receptor beta chains from the same sample are listed, as sequenced in a study of T cells in Graves' hyperthyroidism and ophthalmopathy. It was RNA transcripts that yielded the amplified TCR beta CDR3 regions. The study used the HTBI primer set for a first-round RT-PCR of the TCR CDR3. One entry per CDR3 protein results from TCRdb running MiXCR on the multiplex PCR reads. The sample consists of a few hundred thousand distinct CDR3 sequences, around 15% of them appearing once. The sequencing sample was made of blood. The receptors were sampled from a woman aged 45-65 years with Graves' hyperthyroidism that later progressed to Graves' ophthalmopathy.

The chain employs TRBV10-3 and TRBJ2-2; 7 bases are a match to TRBD1. CDR1 is ENHRY, CDR2 SYGVKD, per germline. There are 15 residues in the CDR3. Losses at the gene ends were 10 bases for V and 2 bases for J; bases not matched to a gene: 10. The CDR3 DNA sequence: TGTGCCACCCACCTTAGGGACAGTAACACCGGGGAGCTGTTTTTT. Translation gives CATHLRDSNTGELFF.

This clonotype was picked up many times. CDR3 sequence: CSARTSWEQFF. DNA for the CDR3: TGCAGTGCTAGGACTAGCTGGGAGCAGTTCTTC. This chain joins TRBV20-1 and TRBJ2-1; TRBD2 matches 7 bases. The germline V gene encodes CDR1 DFQATT and CDR2 SNEGSKA (reference sequence). V lost 3 bases and J lost 10; bases outside the gene matches: 3. The CDR3 sequence is 11 residues long.

This clonotype was observed at least ten times. The chain employs TRBV6-1 and TRBJ1-2; 9 bases are shared with TRBD1. With 6 bases clipped from V and 4 bases from J, the junction kept 9 bases outside the gene matches. The V gene's germline CDR1 is MNHNS and CDR2 SASEGT. This CDR3 spans 15 amino acids. The CDR3 DNA is TGTGCCAGCAGGCTCCGGGACAGGGAACTCTATGGCTACACCTTC. Translated: CASRLRDRELYGYTF.

This clonotype was seen at least ten times. J is TRBJ2-7 and V is TRBV30, with D tentatively TRBD1 or TRBD2 (5 bases each). The CDR3 is 14 amino acids. Trimming pared 1 base from V and 0 bases from J, leaving 10 bases between. Looked up from germline, CDR1 is GTSNPN and CDR2 is SVGIG (reference sequence). The chain's CDR3 is CAWSDGGFSYEQYF. The CDR3 DNA is TGTGCCTGGAGTGATGGGGGTTTCTCCTACGAGCAGTACTTC.

The chain joins TRBV6-1 to TRBJ2-2; a weak D match, TRBD1 (6 bases). The CDR3 length is 15 residues. In germline, CDR1 is MNHNS, CDR2 SASEGT. Between the trimmed V and J ends, which lost 6 bases and 0 bases, there was a span of 11 bases. The CDR3 here is CASRPGTTNTGELFF. The CDR3 region has the DNA TGTGCCAGCAGGCCCGGGACAACGAACACCGGGGAGCTGTTTTTT.

The CDR3, as DNA: TGTGCCAGCAGCTCCCCCCTCCGGACGAACACTGAAGCTTTCTTT. Translated: CASSSPLRTNTEAFF. The rearrangement links TRBV5-6 to TRBJ1-1; D not certain. In germline, CDR1 is SGHDT, CDR2 YYEEEE. V was cut by 3 bases and J by 1 base, with 13 bases left in between. The CDR3 is 15 amino acids. Drawing the rest from reference TRBV5-6 and TRBJ1-1, the complete variable domain is DAGVTQSPTHLIKTRGQQVTLRCSPKSGHDTVSWYQQALGQGPQFIFQYYEEEERQRGNFPDRFSGHQFPNYSSELNVNALLLGDSALYLCASSSPLRTNTEAFFGQGTRLTVV.

In this sample, this clonotype turned up many times. The rearrangement links TRBV2 to TRBJ2-7, with TRBD2 matching 8 bases. Germline assignment: CDR1 SNHLY and CDR2 FYNNEI. V dropped 8 bases and J dropped 6; count of bases not matched to a gene: 9. This CDR3 comprises 13 residues. The CDR3 protein is CASWSASGLEQYF. The DNA of the CDR3 is TGTGCCAGCTGGTCTGCTAGCGGGCTCGAGCAGTACTTC.

The CDR3 DNA reads as TGCGCCAGCAGCCAAGATTGGGGGACACGGGAGACCCAGTACTTC. Translating gives CASSQDWGTRETQYF. The chain links TRBV4-1 to TRBJ2-5; perhaps TRBD1 as D (6 bases). The V end lost 0 bases, the J end lost 5 bases, and 13 bases lay between the germline ends. Germline CDR1 MGHRA, CDR2 YSYEKL. The CDR3 extends over 15 amino acids.

This clonotype was seen only a few times. This chain uses TRBV28 with TRBJ1-6; 9 bases fit TRBD1. Trimming at V came to 4 bases and at J to 7 bases, leaving 5 bases not matched to a gene. The CDR3 is 15 amino acids. The germline V gene encodes CDR1 MDHEN and CDR2 SYDVKM. CDR3 coding DNA: TGTGCCAGCAGTTCATCCGGGACAGGGAATTCACCCCTCCACTTT. The encoded protein is CASSSSGTGNSPLHF.

This clonotype has a handful of counts. V is TRBV6-1 and J is TRBJ2-7, with TRBD2 identical over 12 bases. The V gene's germline CDR1 is MNHNS and CDR2 SASEGT. The V gene end was trimmed by 6 bases and the J gene end by 0 bases; junction bases not matched to a gene: 3. This CDR3 is built from 15 residues. CDR3 coding DNA: TGTGCCAGCAGACTAGCGGGAGGTAGCTCCTACGAGCAGTACTTC. Amino acids: CASRLAGGSSYEQYF.

At least ten counts were recorded for this clonotype. V and J are TRBV16 and TRBJ1-2; D is possibly TRBD1 (6 bases). V dropped 0 bases and J dropped 2 bases, with 10 bases sitting between them. Germline CDR1 and CDR2: KGHSY and FQNENV. The CDR3 is 15 residues long. The CDR3 region has the DNA TGTGCCAGCAGCCAATCGCCAGGACAGAACTATGGCTACACCTTC. It codes for CASSQSPGQNYGYTF. Full variable domain (missing parts from reference TRBV16 and TRBJ1-2): GEEVAQTPKHLVRGEGQKAKLYCAPIKGHSYVFWYQQVLKNEFKFLISFQNENVFDETGMPKERFSAKCLPNSPCSLEIQATKLEDSAVYFCASSQSPGQNYGYTFGSGTRLTVV.

The chain recombines TRBV4-1 with TRBJ2-7; 9 bases agree with TRBD1. This CDR3 spans 15 amino acids. Germline V gene lookup returns CDR1 MGHRA and CDR2 YSYEKL. Germline trimming cut 5 bases from V and 6 bases from J; bases unmatched to any gene: 11. CDR3 protein: CASSTQPGQGVEQYF. As DNA, the CDR3 is TGCGCCAGCAGCACTCAGCCGGGACAGGGAGTCGAGCAGTACTTC.

The V and J genes are TRBV24-1 and TRBJ2-1; D unclear. From germline, CDR1 is KGHDR and CDR2 SFDVKD. V lost 0 bases to trimming and J lost 0 bases, with 2 bases between them. This CDR3 contains 14 residues. The CDR3 DNA sequence: TGTGCCACCAGTGATTTGGGCTCCTACAATGAGCAGTTCTTC. Residues: CATSDLGSYNEQFF.

In this sample, this clonotype turned up many times. J is TRBJ2-7 and V is TRBV11-3; D is uncertain. Germline CDR1 SGHNT, CDR2 YENEEA. The CDR3 runs to 13 residues. Trimming pared 5 bases from V and 1 base from J, leaving 9 bases between. CDR3 region: CASSHPGSYEQYF. The CDR3 nucleotides read TGTGCCAGCAGCCATCCAGGATCCTACGAGCAGTACTTC.

This clonotype was counted many times. The chain has TRBV10-3 and TRBJ1-5, with D unclear. Trimming took off 1 base at V and 7 bases at J, with 11 bases between the two ends. This CDR3 comprises 14 residues. Germline CDR1 is ENHRY and CDR2 is SYGVKD. CDR3 sequence: CAISEFGVEQPQHF. The CDR3 DNA follows: TGTGCCATCAGTGAGTTCGGGGTCGAACAGCCCCAGCATTTT.

Details on this clonotype: This may come from a read error, since a much larger clone is one base off. The rearrangement links TRBV19 to TRBJ2-1, with a possible D match to TRBD1 (6 bases). Germline loops: CDR1 LNHDA, CDR2 SQIVND (reference sequence). The CDR3 loop spans 16 amino acids. The CDR3 DNA follows: TGTGCCAGTAGTTGGGCCGGGACAACCGGCTACAATGGGCAGTTCTTC. It translates to CASSWAGTTGYNGQFF.

This clonotype was detected a few times. The chain has TRBV7-9 and TRBJ1-4, with D unresolved. The CDR3 covers 14 residues. V was clipped by 2 bases and J by 3 bases, with 7 bases between them. Germline CDR1 reads SEHNR; CDR2 reads FQNEAQ (reference sequence). Written as DNA, the CDR3 is TGTGCCAGCAGCTTACTCCCCTCTAATGAAAAACTGTTTTTT. Translated: CASSLLPSNEKLFF.